This T cell receptor (beta chain) was identified during a study of blood T cell repertoires in COVID-19. At the level of the study: PBMCs, B-cell-depleted T cells, or T cells were the source of the cDNA or gDNA that made up the material.

Trimming shortened V by 3 bases and J by 2 bases, and 12 bases separated the two germline ends. The CDR3 spans 16 residues. Germline V gene sequence: CDR1 SGHDT, CDR2 YYEEEE. The assay was immunoSEQ multiplex PCR, and TCRdb's table has in-frame clones only and misses some. The sample has roughly 200,000 clones, 80% to 90% seen once; the top ten hold 4.8%. Individuals aged about 18 to 89 years were recruited from some 26 US areas. Exposed study participants had met a COVID-19 case within 2 weeks before entry. The sequence was obtained from a woman in her forties or fifties who had been exposed to COVID-19. The rearrangement uses TRBV5-6 and TRBJ2-6, with D unresolved. The sample was PBMCs or T cells enriched from blood (not recorded which). CDR3 sequence: CASSWSGGPGANVLTF. CDR3 DNA sequence: TGTGCCAGCAGCTGGTCGGGTGGCCCTGGGGCCAACGTCCTGACTTTC.